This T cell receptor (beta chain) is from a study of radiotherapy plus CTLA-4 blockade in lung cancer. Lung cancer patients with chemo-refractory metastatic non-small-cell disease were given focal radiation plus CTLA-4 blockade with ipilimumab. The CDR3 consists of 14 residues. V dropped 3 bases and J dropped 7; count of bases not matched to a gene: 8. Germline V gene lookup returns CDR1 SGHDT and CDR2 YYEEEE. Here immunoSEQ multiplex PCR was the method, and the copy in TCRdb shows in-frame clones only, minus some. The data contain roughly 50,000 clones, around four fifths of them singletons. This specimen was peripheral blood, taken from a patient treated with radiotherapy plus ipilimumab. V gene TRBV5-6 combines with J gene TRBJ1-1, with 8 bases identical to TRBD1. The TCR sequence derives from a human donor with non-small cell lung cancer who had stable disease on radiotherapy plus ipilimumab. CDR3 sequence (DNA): TGTGCCAGCAGCTCACAGGGGGGGGTGATTGAAGCTTTCTTT. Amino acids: CASSSQGGVIEAFF. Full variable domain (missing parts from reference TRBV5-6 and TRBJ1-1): DAGVTQSPTHLIKTRGQQVTLRCSPKSGHDTVSWYQQALGQGPQFIFQYYEEEERQRGNFPDRFSGHQFPNYSSELNVNALLLGDSALYLCASSSQGGVIEAFFGQGTRLTVV.